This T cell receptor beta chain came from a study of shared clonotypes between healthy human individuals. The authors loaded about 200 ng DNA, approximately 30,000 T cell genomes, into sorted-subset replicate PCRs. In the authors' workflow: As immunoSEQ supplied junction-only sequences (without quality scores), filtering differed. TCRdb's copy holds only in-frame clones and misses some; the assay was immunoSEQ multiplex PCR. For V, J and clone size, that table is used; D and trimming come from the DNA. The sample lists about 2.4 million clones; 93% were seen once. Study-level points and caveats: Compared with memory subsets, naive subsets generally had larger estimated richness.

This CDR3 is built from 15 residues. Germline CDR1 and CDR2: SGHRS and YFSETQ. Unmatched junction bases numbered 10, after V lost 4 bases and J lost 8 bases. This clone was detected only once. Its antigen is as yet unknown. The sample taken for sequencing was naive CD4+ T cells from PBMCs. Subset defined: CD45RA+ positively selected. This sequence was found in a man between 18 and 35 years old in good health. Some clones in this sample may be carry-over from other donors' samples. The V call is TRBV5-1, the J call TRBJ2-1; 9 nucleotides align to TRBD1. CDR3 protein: CASSMVGQGRDEQFF. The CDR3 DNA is TGCGCCAGCAGCATGGTGGGACAGGGTCGCGATGAGCAGTTCTTC.